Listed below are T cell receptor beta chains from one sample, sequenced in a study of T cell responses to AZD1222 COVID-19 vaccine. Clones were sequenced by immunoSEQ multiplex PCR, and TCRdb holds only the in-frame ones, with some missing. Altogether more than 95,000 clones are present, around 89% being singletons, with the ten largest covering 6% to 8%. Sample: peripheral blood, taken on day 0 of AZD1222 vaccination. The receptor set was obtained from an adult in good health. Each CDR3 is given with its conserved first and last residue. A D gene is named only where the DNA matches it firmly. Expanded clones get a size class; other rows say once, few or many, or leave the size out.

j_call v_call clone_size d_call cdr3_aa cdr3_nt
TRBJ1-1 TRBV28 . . CASRRQLKAEAFF TGTGCCAGCAGACGACAGTTAAAAGCTGAAGCTTTCTTT
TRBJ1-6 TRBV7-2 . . CASSPGPTNSPLHF TGTGCCAGCAGCCCGGGACCGACTAATTCACCCCTCCACTTT
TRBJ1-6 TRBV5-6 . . CASSLGRGTHNSPLHF TGTGCCAGCAGCTTGGGCCGGGGGACCCATAATTCACCCCTCCACTTT
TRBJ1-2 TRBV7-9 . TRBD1 CASSNLYPDREKTNYGYTF TGTGCCAGCAGCAACTTATACCCGGACAGGGAGAAAACGAACTATGGCTACACCTTC
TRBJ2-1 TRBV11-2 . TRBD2 CASSLAPGLATYNEQFF TGTGCCAGCAGCTTAGCCCCCGGACTAGCGACCTACAATGAGCAGTTCTTC
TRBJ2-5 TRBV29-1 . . CSVVGGAYQETQYF TGCAGCGTTGTGGGGGGGGCCTACCAAGAGACCCAGTACTTC
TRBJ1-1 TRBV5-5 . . CASSLAPLSSGAEAFF TGTGCCAGCAGCTTGGCCCCCCTATCTTCGGGAGCGGAAGCTTTCTTT
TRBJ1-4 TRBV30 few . CAWSPREAGKNEKLFF TGTGCCTGGAGTCCCCGCGAAGCGGGGAAAAATGAAAAACTGTTTTTT
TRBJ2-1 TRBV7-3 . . CASSLGSVGDEQFF TGTGCCAGCAGCTTAGGTAGCGTCGGCGATGAGCAGTTCTTC
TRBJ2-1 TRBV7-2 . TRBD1 CASSSTYRGKNNEQFF TGTGCCAGCAGTTCAACTTACAGGGGAAAGAACAATGAGCAGTTCTTC
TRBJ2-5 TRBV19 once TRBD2 CASPGLGGSRPGETQYF TGTGCCAGTCCGGGGTTGGGCGGGAGCCGTCCCGGGGAGACCCAGTACTTC
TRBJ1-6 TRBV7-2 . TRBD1 CASSPGQGHSPLHF TGTGCCAGCAGCCCCGGACAGGGTCACTCACCCCTCCACTTT
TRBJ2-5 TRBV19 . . CASSRSGGQRETQYF TGTGCCAGTAGTAGGTCGGGGGGACAGCGAGAGACCCAGTACTTC
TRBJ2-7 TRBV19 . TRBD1 CASSSQGTYEQYF TGTGCCAGTAGTTCACAGGGGACCTACGAGCAGTACTTC
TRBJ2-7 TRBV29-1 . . CSVAKSYEQYF TGCAGCGTTGCGAAATCCTACGAGCAGTACTTC
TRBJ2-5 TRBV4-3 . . CASSHGERETQYF TGCGCCAGCAGCCACGGGGAGAGGGAGACCCAGTACTTC
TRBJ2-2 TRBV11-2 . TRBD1 CASSLTGQLYTGELFF TGTGCCAGCAGCTTAACGGGACAGCTATACACCGGGGAGCTGTTTTTT
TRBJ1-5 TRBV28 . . CASSLIRTAQHF TGTGCCAGCAGTTTAATAAGGACAGCCCAGCATTTT
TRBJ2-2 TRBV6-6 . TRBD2 CASSYHLAGLTGELFF TGTGCCAGCAGTTACCATCTAGCGGGACTCACCGGGGAGCTGTTTTTT
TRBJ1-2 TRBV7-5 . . CVRTPGGDCYGYTF TGTGTCAGAACCCCAGGGGGCGATTGCTATGGCTACACCTTC
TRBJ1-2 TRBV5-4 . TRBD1 CASSAKTGGYGYTF TGTGCCAGCAGCGCCAAGACAGGGGGCTATGGCTACACCTTC
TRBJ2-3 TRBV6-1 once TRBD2 CASSEGAGGRTDTQYF TGTGCCAGCAGTGAAGGGGCGGGGGGTCGCACAGATACGCAGTATTTT
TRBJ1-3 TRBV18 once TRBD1 CASSPPGRQGTGNTIYF TGTGCCAGCTCACCACCGGGACGACAGGGAACTGGAAACACCATATATTTT
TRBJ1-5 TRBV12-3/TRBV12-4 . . CASSFGGQPQHF TGTGCCAGCAGTTTCGGGGGTCAGCCCCAGCATTTT
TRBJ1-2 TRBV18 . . CASSSSYGYTF TGTGCCAGCTCGTCCAGCTATGGCTACACCTTC
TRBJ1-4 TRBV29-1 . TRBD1 CSVAAQGATNEKLFF TGCAGCGTTGCCGCACAGGGGGCAACTAATGAAAAACTGTTTTTT
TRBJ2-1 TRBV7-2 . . CASSLSSSLNEQFF TGTGCCAGCAGCTTATCGTCTAGTTTAAATGAGCAGTTCTTC
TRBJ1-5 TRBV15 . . CATSRDLGNNQPQHF TGTGCCACCAGCAGGGACTTGGGAAACAATCAGCCCCAGCATTTT
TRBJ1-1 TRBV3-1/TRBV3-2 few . CASSHNSEAFF TGTGCCAGCAGCCATAACAGCGAAGCTTTCTTT
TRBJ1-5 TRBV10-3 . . CAISESAQGRGQPQHF TGTGCCATCAGTGAGTCTGCACAGGGTAGGGGTCAGCCCCAGCATTTT
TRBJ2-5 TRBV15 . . CATSRVRDRREGETQYF TGTGCCACCAGCAGAGTAAGAGACAGGCGAGAGGGAGAGACCCAGTACTTC
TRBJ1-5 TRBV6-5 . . CASSLPGNSNQPQHF TGTGCCAGCAGCCTTCCGGGGAATAGCAATCAGCCCCAGCATTTT
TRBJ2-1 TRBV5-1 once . CASSLEEGEQFF TGCGCCAGCAGCTTGGAGGAGGGTGAGCAGTTCTTC
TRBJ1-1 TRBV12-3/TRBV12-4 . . CASSFLRDTEAFF TGTGCCAGCAGTTTTCTCAGGGACACTGAAGCTTTCTTT